One sample yielded the 2 T cell receptor beta chains listed below, sequenced in a study of shared clonotypes between healthy human individuals. Clones were read by immunoSEQ multiplex PCR, and TCRdb kept only the in-frame ones, dropping some. The table lists more than 500,000 clones, approximately 95% of them singletons. Naive CD8 cells comprised CD45RO-negative, CCR7-positively selected cells, excluding terminally differentiated effector memory CD45RA+ cells. The sample comprised naive CD8+ T cells sorted from blood. The receptors come from a woman aged 25 to 39 in good health.

With respect to this clone: The junction and the germline gene differ at one end; a read error may be behind it. The genes are TRBV7-8 and TRBJ2-7; the D is unclear. The CDR3 sequence is 12 residues long. Germline lookup yields CDR1 SGHVS and CDR2 FQNEAQ. CDR3 residues: CASRLDTYEQYF. The DNA of the CDR3 is TGTGCCAGCCGCTTAGACACCTACGAGCAGTACTTC.

The chain uses TRBV9 and TRBJ2-2; a possible D gene is TRBD2 (6 bases). This CDR3 is 16 amino acids long. Germline V gives CDR1 SGDLS, CDR2 YYNGEE. The V end lost 4 bases, the J end lost 4 bases, and 17 bases lay between the germline ends. CDR3 in amino acids: CASSPETSFATGELFF. CDR3 DNA: TGTGCCAGCAGCCCCGAGACTAGTTTTGCCACCGGGGAGCTGTTTTTT.